This T cell receptor beta chain was observed in a study of T cells in Graves' hyperthyroidism and ophthalmopathy. Regions amplified from RNA transcripts were the TCR beta CDR3 regions. Using the HTBI primer set, a first-round RT-PCR was run on the TCR CDR3. Via MiXCR, TCRdb re-called the multiplex PCR reads, giving one row per CDR3 protein. Among 500,000 to 650,000 distinct CDR3 sequences listed, roughly 15% were seen once. This clonotype was seen repeatedly, ten times or more. Trimming left V 0 bases short and J 7 bases short, with 10 bases between. The V gene's germline CDR1 is LNHDA and CDR2 SQIVND (reference sequence). This CDR3 spans 14 amino acids.

Sequenced input: blood. The genes are TRBV19 and TRBJ1-5; a possible D gene is TRBD1 (5 bases). The TCR sequence derives from a woman aged 45-65 years with Graves' ophthalmopathy. Written as DNA, the CDR3 is TGTGCCAGTAGTATAGATCGGTGGGGGCAGCCCCAGCATTTT. Its translation: CASSIDRWGQPQHF.